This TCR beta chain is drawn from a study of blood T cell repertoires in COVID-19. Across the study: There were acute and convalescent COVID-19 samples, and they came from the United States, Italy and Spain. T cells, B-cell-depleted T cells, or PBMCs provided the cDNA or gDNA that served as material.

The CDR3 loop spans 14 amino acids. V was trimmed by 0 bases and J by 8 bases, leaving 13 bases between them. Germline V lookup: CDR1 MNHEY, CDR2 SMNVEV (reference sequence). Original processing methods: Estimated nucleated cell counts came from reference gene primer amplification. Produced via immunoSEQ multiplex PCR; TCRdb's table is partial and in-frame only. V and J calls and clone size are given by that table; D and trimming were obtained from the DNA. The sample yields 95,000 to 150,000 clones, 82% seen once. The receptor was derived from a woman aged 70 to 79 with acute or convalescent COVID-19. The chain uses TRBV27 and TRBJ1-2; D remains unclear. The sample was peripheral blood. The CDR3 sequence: CASSLSGLTRGYTF. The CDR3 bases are TGTGCCAGCAGTTTATCTGGATTGACGAGGGGCTACACCTTC.